This TCR beta chain was captured in a study of blood T cell repertoires in COVID-19. As for the study in general: Sources were T cells, B-cell-depleted T cells, or PBMCs; the material itself was cDNA or gDNA.

The length of the CDR3 is 14 residues. CDR1 and CDR2 from the germline V gene are MNHEY and SMNVEV (reference sequence). Trimming stripped 2 bases from V and 0 bases from J, with 7 bases between. Per the original methods: Amplified reference gene primers provided the basis for estimating nucleated cell counts. The table came from immunoSEQ multiplex PCR; TCRdb's copy has only in-frame clones and leaves some out. V and J calls plus clone size are reproduced from that table; the DNA served to infer D and trimming. The sample consists of 170,000 or so clones, 80% to 90% of them appearing once. Worth noting for this clone: This sample also contains other DNA sequences that code for the same CDR3.

The chain has TRBV27 and TRBJ1-1, with D unresolved. The sample comprised peripheral blood. This TCR derives from a man between 50 and 59 years old with active or convalescent COVID-19. This CDR3 is CASSLGGLNTEAFF. Here the CDR3 DNA reads TGTGCCAGCAGTTTAGGAGGGCTGAACACTGAAGCTTTCTTT.